These T cell receptor beta chains were read from a single sample in a study of T-cell reconstitution after alpha-beta-depleted transplantation in children. One entry per CDR3 protein results from TCRdb running MiXCR on the PCR reads. This sample has 300,000 to 350,000 distinct CDR3 sequences, with 15% to 20% found just once. The sample consisted of PBMCs, mostly from graft donor cells, taken 360 days after TCRalphabeta/CD19-depleted stem cell transplant. Source of these receptors: a male patient aged 2-9 years who had a stem cell transplant for acute lymphoblastic leukemia, so the T cells may come from the graft donor. Both conserved end residues are part of each CDR3. The D gene is left open where the match is weak. Clone size is not always given. Where it is, it says once, few, many or a class for expanded clones.

-	TRBV9	TRBJ2-4	TRBD2	CASSLYPGTSDAWDSENIQYF	TGTGCCAGCAGCCTTTATCCGGGGACTAGCGACGCATGGGACTCGGAAAACATTCAGTACTTC
many	TRBV28	TRBJ2-3	TRBD1	CASSSSGQANTDTQYF	TGTGCCAGCAGTTCCTCGGGACAGGCGAACACAGATACGCAGTATTTT
-	TRBV27	TRBJ2-3	-	CASSRRTDTDTQYF	TGTGCCAGCAGCCGCAGGACTGACACAGATACGCAGTATTTT
few	TRBV28	TRBJ2-7	-	CASSGETGTVSLSYEQYF	TGTGCCAGCAGTGGGGAGACAGGAACCGTGTCACTCTCCTACGAGCAGTACTTC
few	TRBV6-5	TRBJ2-1	TRBD2	CASSYGTSGRAEQFF	TGTGCCAGCAGTTACGGGACTAGCGGGAGGGCTGAGCAGTTCTTC
many	TRBV29-1	TRBJ2-1	-	CSAPLGGPYNEQFF	TGCAGCGCACCCCTGGGCGGGCCCTACAATGAGCAGTTCTTC
few	TRBV12-3/TRBV12-4	TRBJ2-6	-	CASSAFLLRSGANVLTF	TGTGCCAGCAGCGCCTTCCTCCTCAGGTCCGGGGCCAACGTCCTGACTTTC
-	TRBV13	TRBJ1-2	TRBD1	CASSTQGAMLFF	TGTGCCAGCAGCACACAGGGGGCCATGCTCTTCTTC
-	TRBV12-3/TRBV12-4	TRBJ2-1	-	CASTLLSGVWINEQFF	TGTGCCAGCACCCTCCTATCGGGAGTCTGGATCAATGAGCAGTTCTTC
-	TRBV4-2	TRBJ2-6	TRBD1	CASSPRTGGTGANVLTF	TGTGCCAGCAGCCCGCGGACAGGGGGTACTGGGGCCAACGTCCTGACTTTC
many	TRBV10-3	TRBJ2-7	TRBD2	CAIRLAGDREQYF	TGTGCCATACGACTAGCGGGAGATAGAGAGCAGTACTTC
-	TRBV27	TRBJ2-6	-	CASSPPAALSGANVLTF	TGTGCCAGCAGTCCCCCTGCAGCTCTCTCTGGGGCCAACGTCCTGACTTTC
-	TRBV5-1	TRBJ2-7	TRBD2	CASSRVAGPSYEQYF	TGCGCCAGCAGCAGGGTAGCGGGACCCTCCTACGAGCAGTACTTC
-	TRBV7-2	TRBJ2-7	-	CASSVASVPSSSHLYEQYF	TGTGCCAGCAGCGTAGCCTCCGTACCCTCTAGCTCCCACCTTTACGAGCAGTACTTC
-	TRBV7-9	TRBJ2-5	-	CASSSPTGMDRETQYF	TGTGCCAGCAGCTCGCCTACAGGGATGGATCGAGAGACCCAGTACTTC
few	TRBV5-1	TRBJ1-1	-	CASSSQASEAFF	TGCGCCAGCAGCTCCCAGGCTTCTGAAGCTTTCTTT
-	TRBV5-1	TRBJ1-5	-	CASSLDGFSNQPQHF	TGCGCCAGCAGCTTGGACGGCTTTAGCAATCAGCCCCAGCATTTT
many	TRBV10-3	TRBJ2-5	TRBD2	CAISESLAEETQYF	TGTGCCATCAGTGAGAGTCTAGCGGAAGAGACCCAGTACTTC
few	TRBV4-3	TRBJ2-3	TRBD2	CASSQDNSGRAYTQYF	TGCGCCAGCAGCCAAGATAATAGCGGGAGGGCATATACGCAGTATTTT
-	TRBV5-1	TRBJ2-7	TRBD1	CASSPDGTAYEQYF	TGCGCCAGCAGCCCTGATGGGACAGCCTACGAGCAGTACTTC
few	TRBV18	TRBJ1-5	-	CASSPLHRQPQHF	TGTGCCAGCTCACCACTCCACAGGCAGCCCCAGCATTTT
once	TRBV12-3/TRBV12-4	TRBJ2-6	-	CASRSDNLSGANVLTF	TGTGCCAGCAGATCCGACAACCTCTCTGGGGCCAACGTCCTGACTTTC
-	TRBV27	TRBJ2-2	TRBD1	CASSHIPITGGESPNTGELFF	TGTGCCAGCAGTCATATCCCTATTACAGGGGGCGAAAGCCCGAACACCGGGGAGCTGTTTTTT
-	TRBV5-1	TRBJ2-2	TRBD1	CASSLWPGTGVTGELFF	TGCGCCAGCAGCTTGTGGCCCGGGACAGGGGTAACCGGGGAGCTGTTTTTT
many	TRBV10-3	TRBJ2-1	TRBD2	CAISESGLAGVNEQFF	TGTGCCATCAGTGAGTCGGGGCTAGCGGGAGTCAATGAGCAGTTCTTC
many	TRBV6-5	TRBJ1-1	-	CASGRGPPHTEAFF	TGTGCCAGCGGTCGGGGACCCCCTCACACTGAAGCTTTCTTT
-	TRBV5-1	TRBJ1-2	-	CASSLEPANYGYTF	TGCGCCAGCAGCTTGGAGCCCGCTAACTATGGCTACACCTTC
-	TRBV5-4	TRBJ2-1	TRBD2	CASSSLGLAAHNEQFF	TGTGCCAGCAGCAGCTTGGGACTAGCGGCCCACAATGAGCAGTTCTTC
once	TRBV28	TRBJ2-5	-	CASSLVGDETQYF	TGTGCCAGCAGTTTAGTGGGGGATGAGACCCAGTACTTC
-	TRBV4-2	TRBJ2-7	TRBD1	CASSQEESTGWEQYF	TGTGCCAGCAGCCAAGAGGAGTCGACAGGGTGGGAGCAGTACTTC
few	TRBV28	TRBJ1-4	TRBD1	CASTPGDRVGEKLFF	TGTGCCAGCACCCCCGGGGACAGGGTTGGGGAAAAACTGTTTTTT
once	TRBV12-3/TRBV12-4	TRBJ1-5	-	CAAARGGNQPQHF	TGTGCCGCAGCGCGGGGGGGGAATCAGCCCCAGCATTTT
-	TRBV5-5	TRBJ2-1	-	CASSLELLVYNEQFF	TGTGCCAGCAGCTTGGAACTGCTAGTCTACAATGAGCAGTTCTTC
-	TRBV11-2	TRBJ2-4	-	CASSLWQGQAKNIQYF	TGTGCCAGCAGCTTATGGCAGGGACAAGCCAAAAACATTCAGTACTTC
-	TRBV10-2	TRBJ2-2	-	CASGPTENTGELFF	TGCGCCAGCGGACCTACGGAGAACACCGGGGAGCTGTTTTTT
-	TRBV20-1	TRBJ2-7	-	CSAGRAGDEQYF	TGCAGTGCTGGCCGGGCAGGGGACGAGCAGTACTTC
few	TRBV24-1	TRBJ2-3	-	CATGDPTDTQYF	TGTGCCACCGGGGACCCCACAGATACGCAGTATTTT
few	TRBV5-1	TRBJ2-3	TRBD2	CASSPSAGAGDTQYF	TGCGCCAGCAGCCCCTCAGCGGGAGCAGGAGATACGCAGTATTTT
-	TRBV7-2	TRBJ2-5	-	CASTFPGEETQYF	TGTGCCAGCACTTTCCCAGGAGAAGAGACCCAGTACTTC
-	TRBV4-1	TRBJ2-2	TRBD2	CASSLSGFAKGFYPGELFF	TGCGCCAGCAGCCTTAGCGGGTTTGCGAAGGGCTTCTACCCCGGGGAGCTGTTTTTT
few	TRBV5-1	TRBJ1-5	-	CASSEGEDQPQHF	TGCGCCAGCAGCGAGGGTGAGGATCAGCCCCAGCATTTT
-	TRBV10-3	TRBJ2-5	TRBD1	CAIKGQNQETQYF	TGTGCCATCAAGGGACAGAACCAAGAGACCCAGTACTTC
many	TRBV7-8	TRBJ1-5	TRBD1	CASSPSRGLQPQHF	TGTGCCAGCAGCCCATCCAGGGGGCTTCAGCCCCAGCATTTT
-	TRBV29-1	TRBJ2-7	-	CSVEGLGRTYEQYF	TGCAGCGTTGAAGGCCTCGGCAGAACCTACGAGCAGTACTTC
many	TRBV12-3/TRBV12-4	TRBJ2-7	-	CASSLGYYEQYF	TGTGCCAGCAGTTTAGGGTACTACGAGCAGTACTTC
few	TRBV15	TRBJ1-3	-	CATSRGSAGAGNTIYF	TGTGCCACCAGCAGAGGCTCGGCAGGGGCTGGAAACACCATATATTTT
many	TRBV12-3/TRBV12-4	TRBJ2-4	-	CASQGSWGENIQYF	TGTGCCAGTCAAGGGAGTTGGGGGGAAAACATTCAGTACTTC
few	TRBV20-1	TRBJ2-3	-	CSARRSPDTQYF	TGCAGTGCTAGGCGAAGTCCAGATACGCAGTATTTT
once	TRBV19	TRBJ2-2	-	CASSIKTVGVTTGELFF	TGTGCCAGTAGTATTAAGACAGTCGGTGTCACCACCGGGGAGCTGTTTTTT
-	TRBV7-9	TRBJ2-5	-	CASSLGALGQETQYF	TGTGCCAGCAGCTTAGGGGCCCTGGGACAAGAGACCCAGTACTTC
few	TRBV4-1	TRBJ2-7	TRBD2	CASSQYGTRTYEQYF	TGCGCCAGCAGCCAATATGGGACTAGGACCTACGAGCAGTACTTC
-	TRBV6-2/TRBV6-3	TRBJ2-7	TRBD2	CASKTSGSSYEQYF	TGTGCCAGCAAGACTAGCGGGAGCTCCTACGAGCAGTACTTC
-	TRBV15	TRBJ2-7	TRBD2	CATFSAGEGREQYF	TGTGCCACCTTCTCGGCGGGAGAGGGGCGCGAGCAGTACTTC